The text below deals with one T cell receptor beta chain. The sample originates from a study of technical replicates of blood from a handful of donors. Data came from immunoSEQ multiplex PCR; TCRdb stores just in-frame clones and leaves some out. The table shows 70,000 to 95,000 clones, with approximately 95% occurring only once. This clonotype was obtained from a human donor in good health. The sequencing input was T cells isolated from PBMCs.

In DNA form, the CDR3 reads TGTGCCAGTAGTATCCAAGGACTAGCGGGAGTTAACTCACAGTTCTTC. Residues: CASSIQGLAGVNSQFF. The J gene is TRBJ2-1, the V gene TRBV19, with 13 bases that match TRBD2. J lost 13 bases, V lost 3 bases, and 12 bases had no gene match. The CDR3 runs 16 residues. Per germline, CDR1 LNHDA and CDR2 SQIVND (reference sequence).